The 12 T cell receptor beta chains reported below all come from one sample, sequenced in a study of T cell responses to AZD1222 COVID-19 vaccine. Measured with immunoSEQ multiplex PCR; TCRdb has only the in-frame clones, and not every one. The repertoire has 90,000 to 95,000 clones, roughly 93% of them found once; the top ten carry around a fifth. Sequenced here: peripheral blood, sampled on day 0 of AZD1222 vaccination. All receptors come from an adult in good health.

DNA for the CDR3: TGCGCCAGCAGCCAAGCGCGTAGCGGGGGTAACGATGAGCAGTTCTTC. It specifies CASSQARSGGNDEQFF. This chain links TRBV4-3 with TRBJ2-1; 9 bases agree with TRBD2. J was trimmed by 8 bases and V by 1 base; bases with no gene match: 9. Germline V CDR1 and CDR2: LGHNA, YSLEER. CDR3 size: 16 residues.

The chain couples TRBV2 to TRBJ1-2, with unresolved D. The CDR3 consists of 12 residues. Trimming removed 0 bases from V and 8 bases from J, with 7 bases in between. Per the germline V gene, CDR1 is SNHLY and CDR2 is FYNNEI. CDR3 amino acids: CASSEARVGYTF. The CDR3 DNA sequence: TGTGCCAGCAGTGAAGCGCGGGTCGGCTACACCTTC.

The CDR3 loop is CATSSTQAGTYNEQFF. Here the CDR3 DNA reads TGTGCCACCAGCAGTACTCAAGCGGGTACCTACAATGAGCAGTTCTTC. V gene TRBV15 combines with J gene TRBJ2-1, with a possible D match to TRBD2 (6 bases). The CDR3 is 16 residues long. V was cut by 3 bases and J by 2 bases, with 14 bases left in between. The germline CDR1 and CDR2 sequences are LNHNV and YYDKDF (reference sequence).

The CDR3 nucleotides are TGCGCCAGCAGCGGAACGGTTGTTGAGCAGTTCTTC. It encodes CASSGTVVEQFF. The chain uses TRBV5-1 and TRBJ2-1, with D unclear. This CDR3 comprises 12 residues. Germline V gene data show CDR1 as SGHRS and CDR2 as YFSETQ. The germline V and J ends were trimmed by 4 bases and 9 bases, with 11 bases remaining between them.

The chain uses TRBV9 and TRBJ1-3, with D tentatively TRBD1 (6 bases). This CDR3 is 17 amino acids long. Germline V CDR1 and CDR2: SGDLS, YYNGEE. Trimming shortened V by 4 bases and J by 0 bases, and 17 bases separated the two germline ends. As DNA, the CDR3 is TGTGCCAGCAGCTCATCTAGGGGGGGGAGCTCTGGAAACACCATATATTTT. Translating it yields CASSSSRGGSSGNTIYF.

The V call is TRBV10-3, the J call TRBJ2-7; TRBD1 matches 7 bases. J lost 6 bases, V lost 3 bases, and 20 bases had no gene match. CDR1 is ENHRY and CDR2 is SYGVKD in the germline V gene. The CDR3 has 18 amino acids. CDR3 nucleotide sequence: TGTGCCATCAGTGACCTGACCGGGACAGCGAGAAAGCTACGCGAGCAGTACTTC. Its protein product is CAISDLTGTARKLREQYF.

This clone was observed once. This chain joins TRBV19 and TRBJ1-3; a possible D gene is TRBD1 (6 bases). Trimming shortened V by 3 bases and J by 1 base, and 16 bases separated the two germline ends. In germline, CDR1 is LNHDA, CDR2 SQIVND (reference sequence). The CDR3 contains 17 residues. The CDR3 nucleotides read TGTGCCAGTAGTATGGAGCAAACCAGGGGATCTGGAAACACCATATATTTT. Residues: CASSMEQTRGSGNTIYF.

The chain joins TRBV2 to TRBJ2-1; 10 bases are a match to TRBD1. J was trimmed by 7 bases and V by 5 bases; bases with no gene match: 8. The CDR3 covers 15 residues. Germline V gene sequence: CDR1 SNHLY, CDR2 FYNNEI. In DNA, the CDR3 is TGTGCCAGCAGTAGGGGACAGGGGTGGTATAATGAGCAGTTCTTC. It codes for CASSRGQGWYNEQFF.

This rearrangement joins TRBV5-5 to TRBJ2-1; possible D gene TRBD1, 6 bases. The ends were cut back, 2 bases at V and 1 base at J, with 10 bases in the middle. The CDR3 is 15 amino acids. Germline CDR1 is SGHKS and CDR2 is YYEKEE (reference sequence). This CDR3 reads CASSFTGQSYNEQFF. The CDR3 DNA sequence: TGTGCCAGCAGCTTTACAGGGCAGTCCTACAATGAGCAGTTCTTC.

The CDR3 region is CASSPSSGRQFF. In DNA form, the CDR3 reads TGTGCCAGCAGCCCCTCTAGCGGCCGACAGTTCTTC. The chain has TRBV7-9 and TRBJ2-1, with TRBD2 matching 7 bases. The CDR3 loop spans 12 amino acids. CDR1 SEHNR and CDR2 FQNEAQ come from the germline V gene (reference sequence). V trimming: 5 bases; J trimming: 13 bases; junction bases outside the gene matches: 8.

The chain uses TRBV28 and TRBJ1-6; TRBD1 is a possible D gene (6 bases). Germline V CDR1 and CDR2: MDHEN, SYDVKM. V was trimmed by 1 base and J by 8 bases, leaving 12 bases between them. CDR3 length: 15 amino acids. DNA of the CDR3: TGTGCCAGCAGTTTATCACAGGGTTGGGATTCACCCCTCCACTTT. Protein: CASSLSQGWDSPLHF.

This clone appeared a single time. The chain links TRBV5-1 to TRBJ2-3; perhaps TRBD1 as D (6 bases). V was pared by 2 bases and J by 1 base, with 11 bases between. This CDR3 is 15 amino acids long. The germline V gene has CDR1 SGHRS and CDR2 YFSETQ. DNA for the CDR3: TGCGCCAGCAGCTTCCCCGAGGGGGGCACAGATACGCAGTATTTT. Translating it yields CASSFPEGGTDTQYF.